These 18 T cell receptor beta chains were sequenced from one sample in a study of early T cells in non-severe SARS-CoV-2 infection. One entry per CDR3 protein, called by TCRdb with MiXCR from the 5' RACE reads. Here the sample spans about 98,000 distinct CDR3 sequences, approximately 11% being singletons. Material: whole blood. Receptors were obtained from an adult who was a healthcare worker with PCR-confirmed SARS-CoV-2 infection or an uninfected control (not recorded which).

This clonotype was seen only a few times. The rearrangement links TRBV5-4 to TRBJ1-1, with D uncertain. CDR3 length: 15 residues. V lost 3 bases and J lost 4, with 16 bases in between. Per the germline V gene, CDR1 is SGHNT and CDR2 is YYREEE (reference sequence). CDR3 bases: TGTGCCAGCAGCTCGCGAGAAGGACGGAGCACTGAAGCTTTCTTT. It yields the protein CASSSREGRSTEAFF.

The CDR3 is CASSPPSGDRYYEQYF. CDR3 nucleotides: TGTGCCAGCAGTCCCCCTTCGGGGGATAGATACTACGAGCAGTACTTC. V is TRBV27 and J is TRBJ2-7, with a tentative D call TRBD2 (6 bases). The CDR3 covers 16 residues. Germline V lookup: CDR1 MNHEY, CDR2 SMNVEV (reference sequence). V was pared by 5 bases and J by 3 bases, with 20 bases between.

This clonotype was seen only a few times. V and J are TRBV29-1 and TRBJ2-3, with 9 bases lining up with TRBD1. Germline lookup yields CDR1 SQVTM and CDR2 ANQGSEA. V trimming: 5 bases; J trimming: 3 bases; junction bases outside the gene matches: 3. The CDR3 extends over 13 amino acids. CDR3 in amino acids: CSVWTGATDTQYF. In DNA, the CDR3 is TGCAGCGTTTGGACAGGGGCAACAGATACGCAGTATTTT.

As DNA, the CDR3 is TGTGCCAGCAGCTTTCGGACTAGCGGGAGGGCCGGGCACAATGAGCAGTTCTTC. This codes for CASSFRTSGRAGHNEQFF. This chain joins TRBV7-6 and TRBJ2-1, with TRBD2 matching over 15 bases. The CDR3 spans 18 residues. J lost 5 bases, V lost 3 bases, and 8 bases had no gene match. Germline-derived CDR1 and CDR2 are SGHVS and FNYEAQ.

The gene calls are TRBV7-9 and TRBJ1-4; TRBD1 is a possible D gene (6 bases). V was clipped by 1 base and J by 7 bases, with 16 bases between them. CDR1 and CDR2 from the germline V gene are SEHNR and FQNEAQ (reference sequence). The CDR3 covers 16 residues. CDR3 sequence reads: CASSLDAAGESEKLFF. DNA for the CDR3: TGTGCCAGCAGCTTAGACGCGGCAGGGGAAAGTGAAAAACTGTTTTTT. The full variable domain, in which reference TRBV7-9 and TRBJ1-4 provide the parts outside the CDR3, is DTGVSQNPRHKITKRGQNVTFRCDPISEHNRLYWYRQTLGQGPEFLTYFQNEAQLEKSRLLSDRFSAERPKGSFSTLEIQRTEQGDSAMYLCASSLDAAGESEKLFFGSGTQLSVL.

A few counts support this clonotype. This chain connects TRBV6-6 to TRBJ2-3; D is possibly TRBD1 (6 bases). The V end lost 6 bases, the J end lost 5 bases, and 24 bases lay between the germline ends. There are 17 residues in the CDR3. CDR1 is MNHNY, CDR2 SVGAGI, per germline (reference sequence). The CDR3 is CASSRTGRGGRRDTQYF. The CDR3 nucleotides read TGTGCCAGCAGCCGAACCGGCCGAGGGGGACGGCGAGATACGCAGTATTTT.

The chain links TRBV7-8 to TRBJ1-2, with a tentative D call TRBD1 (5 bases). Per germline, CDR1 SGHVS and CDR2 FQNEAQ. The CDR3 totals 15 residues. The V end lost 6 bases, the J end lost 2 bases, and 16 bases lay between the germline ends. The CDR3 nucleotides read TGTGCCAGCAGGCGGGAAGGGACGGCGAACTATGGCTACACCTTC. Translating gives CASRREGTANYGYTF.

This chain joins TRBV12-3 or TRBV12-4 and TRBJ2-5; 7 bases are shared with TRBD1. V was clipped by 5 bases and J by 5 bases; unmatched bases: 8. This CDR3 region has 14 residues. CDR3 protein: CASSPEGGGETQYF. CDR3 sequence (DNA): TGTGCCAGCAGTCCGGAAGGGGGCGGGGAGACCCAGTACTTC.

This clonotype has at least ten counts. The chain carries TRBV20-1 and TRBJ2-7; 9 nucleotides agree with TRBD1. The CDR3 spans 13 residues. The V gene end was trimmed by 5 bases and the J gene end by 3 bases; junction bases not matched to a gene: 5. Germline lookup yields CDR1 DFQATT and CDR2 SNEGSKA (reference sequence). As DNA, the CDR3 is TGCAGTGCTCCCGGGACAGGGCTCTACGAGCAGTACTTC. This codes for CSAPGTGLYEQYF.

The J gene is TRBJ2-1, the V gene TRBV9; 7 nucleotides align to TRBD2. The V and J ends lost 1 base and 0 bases, in that order; junction bases with no gene match: 4. Germline-derived CDR1 and CDR2 are SGDLS and YYNGEE. The CDR3 is 16 amino acids. CDR3 in amino acids: CASSVTGGSSYNEQFF. The CDR3 coding sequence is TGTGCCAGCAGCGTAACGGGCGGGAGCTCCTACAATGAGCAGTTCTTC.

This chain uses TRBV6-1 with TRBJ2-3; D is unclear. The CDR3 extends over 14 amino acids. Trimming left V 2 bases short and J 4 bases short, with 10 bases between. The germline gives CDR1 MNHNS, CDR2 SASEGT. The CDR3 region is CASSERVLADTQYF. The DNA of the CDR3 is TGTGCCAGCAGTGAACGGGTTTTGGCAGATACGCAGTATTTT.

This clonotype was picked up many times. The V call is TRBV5-1, the J call TRBJ2-2; D possibly matches TRBD1 or TRBD2 (5 bases each). CDR1 and CDR2 from the germline V gene are SGHRS and YFSETQ. V lost 0 bases, J lost 6 bases, and 12 bases lay in between. This CDR3 has 15 residues. The CDR3 sequence is CASSLDRRHAGELFF. The DNA for the CDR3 is TGCGCCAGCAGCTTGGACAGGAGGCATGCCGGGGAGCTGTTTTTT.

This clonotype occurred many times. The V call is TRBV20-1, the J call TRBJ2-3, with 10 bases lining up with TRBD2. The CDR3 is made up of 15 amino acids. The ends lost 5 bases at V and 3 bases at J; junction bases unmatched: 8. Germline-derived CDR1 and CDR2 are DFQATT and SNEGSKA (reference sequence). The CDR3 loop reads CSALAGEFGTDTQYF. Here the CDR3 DNA reads TGCAGTGCTCTAGCGGGAGAATTTGGTACAGATACGCAGTATTTT.

This clonotype came up a few times. In DNA, the CDR3 is TGCAGTGCTAGAGGCCCAGAGAGGAACATTCAGTACTTC. Its protein product is CSARGPERNIQYF. The rearrangement joins TRBV20-1 to TRBJ2-4; no definite D call. Trimming left V 1 base short and J 7 bases short, with 11 bases between. In germline, CDR1 is DFQATT, CDR2 SNEGSKA (reference sequence). The CDR3 is made up of 13 amino acids.

This clonotype was found a few times. V is TRBV28 and J is TRBJ1-1, with D maybe TRBD1 (5 bases). V dropped 2 bases and J dropped 7 bases, with 23 bases sitting between them. Germline V lookup: CDR1 MDHEN, CDR2 SYDVKM. The CDR3 has 17 residues. CDR3 sequence: CASSLGTYNPSTGEAFF. CDR3 in DNA: TGTGCCAGCAGTTTAGGGACCTACAATCCCTCAACAGGTGAAGCTTTCTTT. The complete variable domain, with remaining parts taken from reference TRBV28 and TRBJ1-1, reads DVKVTQSSRYLVKRTGEKVFLECVQDMDHENMFWYRQDPGLGLRLIYFSYDVKMKEKGDIPEGYSVSREKKERFSLILESASTNQTSMYLCASSLGTYNPSTGEAFFGQGTRLTVV.

The chain carries TRBV28 and TRBJ2-1; the D gene is possibly TRBD2 (6 bases). The CDR3 totals 13 residues. Trimming removed 5 bases at V and 5 bases at J, with 10 bases between. Germline CDR1 and CDR2: MDHEN and SYDVKM. The CDR3 DNA follows: TGTGCCAGCAGTATCGCGGGAAACAATGAGCAGTTCTTC. Its translation is CASSIAGNNEQFF.

This chain links TRBV2 with TRBJ2-7; D unclear. Germline loops: CDR1 SNHLY, CDR2 FYNNEI. The V end was cut by 5 bases, the J end by 3 bases, with 5 bases between. This CDR3 comprises 11 residues. The CDR3 spells CASSYHYEQYF. CDR3 in DNA: TGTGCCAGCAGTTACCACTACGAGCAGTACTTC. Looking up the rest from reference TRBV2 and TRBJ2-7 gives the full variable domain: EPEVTQTPSHQVTQMGQEVILRCVPISNHLYFYWYRQILGQKVEFLVSFYNNEISEKSEIFDDQFSVERPDGSNFTLKIRSTKLEDSAMYFCASSYHYEQYFGPGTRLTVT.

This clonotype turned up a few times. This chain joins TRBV9 and TRBJ1-1; 7 bases are a match to TRBD1. The J segment lost 1 base and the V segment lost 1 base, leaving 1 base of the junction unmatched. Germline lookup yields CDR1 SGDLS and CDR2 YYNGEE. The CDR3 covers 14 residues. The CDR3 DNA sequence: TGTGCCAGCAGCGTATCAGGGGGGAACACTGAAGCTTTCTTT. This translates into CASSVSGGNTEAFF. Full variable domain (rest looked up from reference TRBV9 and TRBJ1-1): DSGVTQTPKHLITATGQRVTLRCSPRSGDLSVYWYQQSLDQGLQFLIQYYNGEERAKGNILERFSAQQFPDLHSELNLSSLELGDSALYFCASSVSGGNTEAFFGQGTRLTVV.